The next 24 T cell receptor beta chains were all read from a single sample in a study of cytomegalovirus exposure and HLA in healthy donors. Produced via immunoSEQ multiplex PCR; TCRdb's table is partial and in-frame only. The sample carries about 43,000 clones, roughly nine tenths recorded once. The sequencing input was PBMCs. These receptors originate from a man aged 18 to 29 in good health and CMV-seronegative.

This clone appeared once. This chain uses TRBV5-6 with TRBJ1-3, with D possibly being TRBD1 (6 bases). CDR1 and CDR2 (germline): SGHDT, YYEEEE. This CDR3 contains 16 residues. Deletions cut 4 bases from V and 0 bases from J, with 14 bases between. The CDR3 reads CASSADRPFSGNTIYF. The CDR3 coding sequence is TGTGCCAGCAGCGCCGACAGGCCCTTCTCTGGAAACACCATATATTTT.

This rearrangement joins TRBV7-3 to TRBJ2-1, with TRBD1 matching over 11 bases. Germline V CDR1 and CDR2: SGHTA, FQGTGA. J lost 9 bases, V lost 5 bases, and 12 bases had no gene match. This CDR3 is 16 amino acids long. This CDR3 is CASSQSVGQGASEQFF. The CDR3 region has the DNA TGTGCCAGCAGCCAAAGCGTAGGACAGGGGGCGAGTGAGCAGTTCTTC.

This clone was seen only once. J is TRBJ2-3 and V is TRBV7-2; D may be TRBD2 (6 bases). In germline, CDR1 is SGHTA, CDR2 FQGNSA. This CDR3 is built from 15 residues. V was cut by 2 bases and J by 2 bases, with 11 bases left in between. CDR3: CASSLRGGITDTQYF. The CDR3 nucleotides are TGTGCCAGCAGCTTAAGGGGCGGGATCACAGATACGCAGTATTTT.

The J gene is TRBJ1-2, the V gene TRBV7-9; the D gene is possibly TRBD1 (6 bases). This CDR3 is 15 amino acids long. Germline V lookup: CDR1 SEHNR, CDR2 FQNEAQ (reference sequence). Trimming pared 1 base from V and 4 bases from J, leaving 13 bases between. The CDR3 DNA sequence: TGTGCCAGCAGCTTAGACGCAGGGGCGAGCTATGGCTACACCTTC. Translated: CASSLDAGASYGYTF.

The rearrangement uses TRBV6-1 and TRBJ2-7; D gene uncertain. The ends were cut back, 8 bases at V and 0 bases at J, with 11 bases in the middle. CDR1 MNHNS and CDR2 SASEGT come from the germline V gene. The CDR3 has 13 amino acids. The CDR3 sequence is CASLTEYSYEQYF. The CDR3 DNA sequence: TGTGCCAGCCTCACAGAGTACTCCTACGAGCAGTACTTC.

The CDR3 loop is CASSPLPTGTASETQYF. The CDR3 region has the DNA TGTGCCAGCTCACCCCTTCCTACCGGGACAGCCAGCGAGACCCAGTACTTC. J is TRBJ2-5 and V is TRBV18; 7 bases fit TRBD1. Germline-derived CDR1 and CDR2 are KGHSH and LQKENI. J gave up 5 bases and V 3 bases, and 15 bases lay outside the gene matches. CDR3 length: 17 amino acids.

The chain joins TRBV7-2 to TRBJ2-1, with 13 bases aligning to TRBD2. The CDR3 spans 18 residues. The V segment lost 1 base and the J segment 2 bases; nucleotides outside the gene matches: 5. Germline CDR1 and CDR2: SGHTA and FQGNSA. The CDR3 here is CASSLVGGTSGAYNEQFF. Here the CDR3 DNA reads TGTGCCAGCAGCTTAGTAGGGGGGACTAGCGGGGCCTACAATGAGCAGTTCTTC.

This clone occurred once. V gene TRBV6-5 combines with J gene TRBJ2-1; D is unclear. This CDR3 contains 13 residues. In germline, CDR1 is MNHEY, CDR2 SVGAGI. The V gene lost 6 bases and the J gene lost 4 bases, with 10 bases spanning the gap. The DNA of the CDR3 is TGTGCCAGCAGGATGAGTATTTACAATGAGCAGTTCTTC. Protein product: CASRMSIYNEQFF.

The chain recombines TRBV7-2 with TRBJ1-5; D unresolved. Germline-derived CDR1 and CDR2 are SGHTA and FQGNSA. The V end was cut by 1 base, the J end by 6 bases, with 10 bases between. The CDR3 is 14 amino acids. CDR3 loop: CASSLGLPGQPQHF. The DNA for the CDR3 is TGTGCCAGCAGCTTAGGGTTACCGGGTCAGCCCCAGCATTTT. Full variable domain (rest looked up from reference TRBV7-2 and TRBJ1-5): GAGVSQSPSNKVTEKGKDVELRCDPISGHTALYWYRQSLGQGLEFLIYFQGNSAPDKSGLPSDRFSAERTGGSVSTLTIQRTQQEDSAVYLCASSLGLPGQPQHFGDGTRLSIL.

The gene calls are TRBV7-9 and TRBJ1-2; D is perhaps TRBD1 (6 bases). V lost 6 bases and J lost 0, with 20 bases in between. The length of the CDR3 is 17 residues. From germline, CDR1 is SEHNR and CDR2 FQNEAQ (reference sequence). DNA for the CDR3: TGTGCCAGCAGTACAGGACAGTTCACCAAAGCTAACTATGGCTACACCTTC. This sequence encodes CASSTGQFTKANYGYTF.

The rearrangement uses TRBV7-2 and TRBJ1-4, with D perhaps matching TRBD1 (6 bases). Germline V lookup: CDR1 SGHTA, CDR2 FQGNSA. V lost 4 bases to trimming and J lost 8 bases, with 17 bases between them. The CDR3 length is 15 residues. In DNA form, the CDR3 reads TGTGCCAGCAGCTCAGGTCGGCAGGGGAGAGAAAAACTGTTTTTT. Translation: CASSSGRQGREKLFF.

Note on this clone: This same CDR3 is encoded by further DNA sequences in the sample. This chain connects TRBV6-1 to TRBJ2-1; 8 nucleotides line up with TRBD2. Germline V gene lookup returns CDR1 MNHNS and CDR2 SASEGT. The CDR3 extends over 16 amino acids. After removal of 2 bases from V and 0 bases from J, the junction contained 3 bases not matched to a gene. The CDR3: CASSESAGGSYNEQFF. The DNA for the CDR3 is TGTGCCAGCAGTGAAAGTGCGGGGGGCTCCTACAATGAGCAGTTCTTC.

The chain is built from TRBV7-8 and TRBJ2-7; the D gene is possibly TRBD1 (5 bases). CDR3 length: 15 residues. Trimming cost V 6 bases and J 5 bases, with 20 bases left between them. The germline gives CDR1 SGHVS, CDR2 FQNEAQ. The CDR3 bases are TGTGCCAGCAGTTCCTGGGCTACAGGATGGGACGAGCAGTACTTC. Its protein is CASSSWATGWDEQYF.

The chain is built from TRBV6-5 and TRBJ2-7; D is perhaps TRBD2 (5 bases). The CDR3 has 13 amino acids. V was pared by 2 bases and J by 3 bases, with 8 bases between. CDR1 MNHEY and CDR2 SVGAGI come from the germline V gene. The CDR3 nucleotides read TGTGCCAGCAGTTACCACGGAGGCTACGAGCAGTACTTC. This encodes CASSYHGGYEQYF.

The rearrangement joins TRBV27 to TRBJ2-1, with 11 bases identical to TRBD2. This CDR3 contains 15 residues. The V segment lost 5 bases and the J segment 3 bases; nucleotides outside the gene matches: 3. Germline V gene data show CDR1 as MNHEY and CDR2 as SMNVEV (reference sequence). The CDR3 DNA sequence: TGTGCCAGCAGTCCCCTAGCGGGAGGCTACAATGAGCAGTTCTTC. Translating gives CASSPLAGGYNEQFF.

The chain couples TRBV2 to TRBJ1-1, with D hard to call. V gave up 4 bases and J gave up 0 bases, with 3 bases separating them. The CDR3 extends over 12 amino acids. CDR1 is SNHLY and CDR2 is FYNNEI in the germline V gene. The CDR3 bases are TGTGCCAGCAGTGCTCTGAACACTGAAGCTTTCTTT. It specifies CASSALNTEAFF.

The rearrangement links TRBV20-1 to TRBJ2-7; D is unresolved. Trimming took 2 bases from V and 5 from J, leaving 4 bases between them. Germline CDR1 and CDR2: DFQATT and SNEGSKA (reference sequence). The CDR3 is made up of 10 amino acids. Here the CDR3 DNA reads TGCAGTGCTAGACAGAACGAGCAGTACTTC. Amino acids: CSARQNEQYF.

The V gene is TRBV20-1, the J gene TRBJ2-1, with D possibly matching TRBD1 (5 bases). Per the germline V gene, CDR1 is DFQATT and CDR2 is SNEGSKA (reference sequence). The CDR3 is 11 residues long. V dropped 0 bases and J dropped 15 bases, with 12 bases sitting between them. In DNA form, the CDR3 reads TGCAGTGCTAGAGATCTGCAGGGTCTGTTCTTC. Translated: CSARDLQGLFF.

The chain couples TRBV11-2 to TRBJ2-5, with 8 bases lining up with TRBD2. Trimming at V came to 3 bases and at J to 4 bases, leaving 13 bases not matched to a gene. The CDR3 is 17 amino acids. CDR1 and CDR2 from the germline V gene are SGHAT and FQNNGV. CDR3: CASSFLGGRMSGETQYF. The CDR3 coding sequence is TGTGCCAGCAGCTTTCTTGGCGGGAGGATGTCGGGAGAGACCCAGTACTTC.

The chain combines TRBV11-1 with TRBJ2-5, with 9 bases matching TRBD2. Germline V gene lookup returns CDR1 SGHAT and CDR2 FQDESV (reference sequence). The V segment lost 2 bases and the J segment 7 bases; nucleotides outside the gene matches: 2. The CDR3 has 13 residues. CDR3 in amino acids: CASSLTLAGTQYF. CDR3 nucleotide sequence: TGTGCCAGCAGCTTAACACTAGCGGGGACCCAGTACTTC.

The chain recombines TRBV27 with TRBJ2-7, with 8 positions matching TRBD1. With V trimmed by 6 bases and J by 5 bases, 6 bases remained unmatched. This CDR3 is 13 amino acids long. Germline V CDR1 and CDR2: MNHEY, SMNVEV (reference sequence). The CDR3 loop is CASSRQGWNEQYF. The CDR3 DNA reads TGTGCCAGCAGCCGACAGGGGTGGAACGAGCAGTACTTC.

The rearrangement links TRBV7-3 to TRBJ2-2; TRBD2 aligns across 8 bases. The CDR3 totals 18 residues. V lost 1 base to trimming and J lost 1 base; unmatched junction nucleotides: 8. Germline CDR1 reads SGHTA; CDR2 reads FQGTGA. Written as DNA, the CDR3 is TGTGCCAGCAGCTTAAGGGTTCCCGCGGGAGGGAACACCGGGGAGCTGTTTTTT. Protein product: CASSLRVPAGGNTGELFF.

The gene calls are TRBV4-2 and TRBJ2-1; TRBD1 might be the D (6 bases). Trimming cost V 0 bases and J 7 bases, with 16 bases left between them. The CDR3 covers 16 residues. Germline V gene sequence: CDR1 LGHNA, CDR2 YNFKEQ. CDR3 in amino acids: CASSQDREQGGNEQFF. The CDR3 DNA reads TGTGCCAGCAGCCAAGATCGGGAACAGGGCGGAAATGAGCAGTTCTTC.

DNA of the CDR3: TGTGCCAGCAGGGCAGCCTACGAGCAGTACTTC. Encoded protein: CASRAAYEQYF. The chain joins TRBV28 to TRBJ2-7; D is undetermined. CDR1 MDHEN and CDR2 SYDVKM come from the germline V gene. This CDR3 comprises 11 residues. Trimming removed 6 bases at V and 2 bases at J, with 5 bases between.